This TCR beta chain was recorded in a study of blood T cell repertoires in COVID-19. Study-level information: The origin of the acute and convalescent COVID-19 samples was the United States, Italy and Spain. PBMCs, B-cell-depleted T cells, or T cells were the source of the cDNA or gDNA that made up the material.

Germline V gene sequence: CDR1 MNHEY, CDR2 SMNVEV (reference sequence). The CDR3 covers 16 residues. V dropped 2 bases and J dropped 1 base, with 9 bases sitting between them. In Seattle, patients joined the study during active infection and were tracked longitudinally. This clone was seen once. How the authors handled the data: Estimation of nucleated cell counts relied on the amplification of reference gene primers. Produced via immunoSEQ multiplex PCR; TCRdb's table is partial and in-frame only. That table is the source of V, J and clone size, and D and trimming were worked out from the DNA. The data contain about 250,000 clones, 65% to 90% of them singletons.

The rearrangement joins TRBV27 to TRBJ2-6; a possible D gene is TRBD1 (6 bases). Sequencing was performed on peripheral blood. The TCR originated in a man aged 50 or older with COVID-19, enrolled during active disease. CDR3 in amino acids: CASSLTGTSGANVLTF. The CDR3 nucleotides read TGTGCCAGCAGTTTAACAGGGACATCTGGGGCCAACGTCCTGACTTTC.